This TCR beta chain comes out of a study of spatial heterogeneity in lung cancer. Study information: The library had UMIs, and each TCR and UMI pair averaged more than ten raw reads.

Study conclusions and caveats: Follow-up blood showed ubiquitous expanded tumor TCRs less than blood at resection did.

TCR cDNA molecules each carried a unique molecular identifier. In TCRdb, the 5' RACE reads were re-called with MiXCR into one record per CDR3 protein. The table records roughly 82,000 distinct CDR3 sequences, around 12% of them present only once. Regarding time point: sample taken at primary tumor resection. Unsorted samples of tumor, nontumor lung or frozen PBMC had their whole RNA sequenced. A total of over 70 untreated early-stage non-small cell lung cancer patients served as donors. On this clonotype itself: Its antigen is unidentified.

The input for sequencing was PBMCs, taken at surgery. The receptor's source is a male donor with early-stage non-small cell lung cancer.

The CDR3 nucleotides are TGCAGCGTTGGAGGGGGCAAAAACAATGAGCAGTTCTTC. It encodes CSVGGGKNNEQFF. The rearrangement joins TRBV29-1 to TRBJ2-1, with TRBD1 matching 7 bases. The length of the CDR3 is 13 residues. CDR1 is SQVTM, CDR2 ANQGSEA, per germline. Trimming at V came to 4 bases and at J to 5 bases, leaving 5 bases not matched to a gene.